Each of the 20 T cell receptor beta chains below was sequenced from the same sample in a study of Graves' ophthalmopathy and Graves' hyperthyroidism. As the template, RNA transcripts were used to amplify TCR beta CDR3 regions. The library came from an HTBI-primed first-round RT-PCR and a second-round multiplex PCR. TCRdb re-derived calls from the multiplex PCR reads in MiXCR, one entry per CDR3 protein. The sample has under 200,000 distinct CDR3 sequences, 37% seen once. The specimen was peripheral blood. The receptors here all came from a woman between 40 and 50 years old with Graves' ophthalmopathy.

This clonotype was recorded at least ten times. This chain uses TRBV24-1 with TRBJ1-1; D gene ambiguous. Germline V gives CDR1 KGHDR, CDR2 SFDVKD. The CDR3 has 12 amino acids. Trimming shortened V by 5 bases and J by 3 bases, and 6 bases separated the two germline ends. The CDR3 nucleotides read TGTGCCACCAGTGGCGGACACACTGAAGCTTTCTTT. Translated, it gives CATSGGHTEAFF.

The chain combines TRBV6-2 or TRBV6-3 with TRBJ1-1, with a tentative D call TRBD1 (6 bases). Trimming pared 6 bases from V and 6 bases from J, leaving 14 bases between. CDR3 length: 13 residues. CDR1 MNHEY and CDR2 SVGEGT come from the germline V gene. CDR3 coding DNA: TGTGCCAGCAGGGGCACAGGGCGTCCTGAAGCTTTCTTT. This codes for CASRGTGRPEAFF.

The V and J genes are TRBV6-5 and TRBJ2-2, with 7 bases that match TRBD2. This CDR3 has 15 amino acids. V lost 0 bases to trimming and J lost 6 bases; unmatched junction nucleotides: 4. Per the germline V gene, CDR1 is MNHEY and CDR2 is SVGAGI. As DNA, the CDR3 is TGTGCCAGCAGTTACTCCCGGACTAGGTCCGGGGAGCTGTTTTTT. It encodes CASSYSRTRSGELFF.

The CDR3 DNA reads TGTGCCAGCAGTCCCGGGGACGGAGTTCGGGAGCAGTACTTC. Translating it yields CASSPGDGVREQYF. The rearrangement uses TRBV12-3 or TRBV12-4 and TRBJ2-7; possibly TRBD1 or TRBD2 for D (5 bases each). Trimming took off 5 bases at V and 7 bases at J, with 18 bases between the two ends. This CDR3 has 14 amino acids.

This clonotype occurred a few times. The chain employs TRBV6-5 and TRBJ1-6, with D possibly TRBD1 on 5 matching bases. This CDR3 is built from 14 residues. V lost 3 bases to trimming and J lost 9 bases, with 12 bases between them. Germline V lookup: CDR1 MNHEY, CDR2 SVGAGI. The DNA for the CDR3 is TGTGCCAGCAGTTATGGGGGACTCGTTTCACCCCTCCACTTT. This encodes CASSYGGLVSPLHF.

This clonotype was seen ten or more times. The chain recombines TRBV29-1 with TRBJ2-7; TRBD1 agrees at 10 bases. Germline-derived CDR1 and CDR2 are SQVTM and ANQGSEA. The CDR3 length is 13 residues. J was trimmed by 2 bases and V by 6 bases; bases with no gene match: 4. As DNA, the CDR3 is TGCAGCGTAGGCGGGACAGGGGCCTACGAGCAGTACTTC. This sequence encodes CSVGGTGAYEQYF.

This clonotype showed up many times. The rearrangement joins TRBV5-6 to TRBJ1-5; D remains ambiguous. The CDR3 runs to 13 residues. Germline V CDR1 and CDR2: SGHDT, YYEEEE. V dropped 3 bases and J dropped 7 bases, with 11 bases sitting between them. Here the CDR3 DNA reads TGTGCCAGCAGCTCTACGGGTATGCAGCCCCAGCATTTT. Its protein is CASSSTGMQPQHF.

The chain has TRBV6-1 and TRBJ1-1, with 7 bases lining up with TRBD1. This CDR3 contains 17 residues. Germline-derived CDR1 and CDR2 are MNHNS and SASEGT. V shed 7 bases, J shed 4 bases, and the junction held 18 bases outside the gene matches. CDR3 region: CASITGTEFSRATEAFF. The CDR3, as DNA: TGTGCCAGCATCACCGGGACAGAGTTTTCCCGCGCCACTGAAGCTTTCTTT.

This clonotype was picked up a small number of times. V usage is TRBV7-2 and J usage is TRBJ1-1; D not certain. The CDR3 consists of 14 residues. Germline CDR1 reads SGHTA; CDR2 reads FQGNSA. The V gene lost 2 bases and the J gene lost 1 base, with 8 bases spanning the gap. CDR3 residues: CASSLSRQNTEAFF. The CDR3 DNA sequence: TGTGCCAGCAGCTTATCGCGACAGAACACTGAAGCTTTCTTT.

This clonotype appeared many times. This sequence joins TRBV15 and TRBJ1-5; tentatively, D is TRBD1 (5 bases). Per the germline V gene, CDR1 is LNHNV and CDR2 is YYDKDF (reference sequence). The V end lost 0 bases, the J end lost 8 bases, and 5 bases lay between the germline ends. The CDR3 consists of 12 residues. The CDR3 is CATSREGEPQHF. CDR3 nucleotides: TGTGCCACCAGCAGAGAAGGGGAGCCCCAGCATTTT.

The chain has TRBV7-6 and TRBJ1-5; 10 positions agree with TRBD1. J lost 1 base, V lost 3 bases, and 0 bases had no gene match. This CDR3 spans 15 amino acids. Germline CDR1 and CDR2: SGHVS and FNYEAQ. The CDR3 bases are TGTGCCAGCAGCTTGGACAGGGGGAGCAATCAGCCCCAGCATTTT. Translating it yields CASSLDRGSNQPQHF. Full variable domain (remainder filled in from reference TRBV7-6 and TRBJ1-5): GAGVSQSPRYKVTKRGQDVALRCDPISGHVSLYWYRQALGQGPEFLTYFNYEAQQDKSGLPNDRFSAERPEGSISTLTIQRTEQRDSAMYRCASSLDRGSNQPQHFGDGTRLSIL.

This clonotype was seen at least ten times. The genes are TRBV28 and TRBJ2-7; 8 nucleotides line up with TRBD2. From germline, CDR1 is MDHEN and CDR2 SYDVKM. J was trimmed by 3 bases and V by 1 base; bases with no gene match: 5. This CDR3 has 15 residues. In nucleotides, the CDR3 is TGTGCCAGCAGTTTATACGGGACTAGTATCTACGAGCAGTACTTC. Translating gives CASSLYGTSIYEQYF.

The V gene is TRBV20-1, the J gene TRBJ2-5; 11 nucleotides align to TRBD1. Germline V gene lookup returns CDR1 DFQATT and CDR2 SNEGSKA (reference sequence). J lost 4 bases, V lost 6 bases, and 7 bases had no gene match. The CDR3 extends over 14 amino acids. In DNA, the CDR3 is TGCAGTGCCCGGACAGGGGGCTTGGGAGAGACCCAGTACTTC. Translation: CSARTGGLGETQYF.

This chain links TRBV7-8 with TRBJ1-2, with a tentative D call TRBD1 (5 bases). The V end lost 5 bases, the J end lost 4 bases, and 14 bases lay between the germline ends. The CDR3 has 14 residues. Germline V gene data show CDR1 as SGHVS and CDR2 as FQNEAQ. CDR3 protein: CASSPEGETYGYTF. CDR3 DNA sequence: TGTGCCAGCAGCCCCGAAGGGGAAACCTATGGCTACACCTTC.

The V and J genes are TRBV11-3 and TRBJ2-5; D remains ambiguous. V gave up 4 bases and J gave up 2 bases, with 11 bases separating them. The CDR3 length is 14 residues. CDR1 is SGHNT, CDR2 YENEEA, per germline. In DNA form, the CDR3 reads TGTGCCAGCAGCTCTCCCTCGGTACAAGAGACCCAGTACTTC. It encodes CASSSPSVQETQYF.

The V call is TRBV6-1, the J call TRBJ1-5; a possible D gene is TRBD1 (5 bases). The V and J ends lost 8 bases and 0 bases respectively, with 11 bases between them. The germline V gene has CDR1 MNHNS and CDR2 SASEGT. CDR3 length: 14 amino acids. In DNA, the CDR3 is TGTGCCAGCCTTGAGGGGTATAGCAATCAGCCCCAGCATTTT. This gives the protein CASLEGYSNQPQHF.

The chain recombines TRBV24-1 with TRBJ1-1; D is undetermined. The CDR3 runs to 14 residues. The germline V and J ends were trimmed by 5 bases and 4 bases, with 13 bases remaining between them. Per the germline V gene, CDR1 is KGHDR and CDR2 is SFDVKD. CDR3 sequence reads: CATSVRFRGTEAFF. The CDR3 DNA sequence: TGTGCCACCAGTGTTCGTTTTCGGGGCACTGAAGCTTTCTTT.

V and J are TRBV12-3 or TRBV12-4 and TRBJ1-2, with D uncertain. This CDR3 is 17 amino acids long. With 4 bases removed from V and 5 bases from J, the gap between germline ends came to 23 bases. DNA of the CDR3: TGTGCCAGCAGTTCCCCCCCCGGACGGCATAAACGATATGGCTACACCTTC. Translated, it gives CASSSPPGRHKRYGYTF.

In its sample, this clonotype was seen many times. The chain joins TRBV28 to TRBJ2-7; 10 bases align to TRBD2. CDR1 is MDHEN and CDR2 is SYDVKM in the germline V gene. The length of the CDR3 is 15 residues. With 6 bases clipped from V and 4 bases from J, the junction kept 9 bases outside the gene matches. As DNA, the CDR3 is TGTGCCAGCAGCCCATCCAGCGGGGGGGCGTACGAGCAGTACTTC. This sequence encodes CASSPSSGGAYEQYF.

The CDR3 bases are TGTGCCAGTAGCCTCCCCCTGGGAGGGGGTGCTGGAAACACCATATATTTT. It encodes CASSLPLGGGAGNTIYF. The rearrangement links TRBV19 to TRBJ1-3, with D tentatively TRBD1 (6 bases). Trimming took 6 bases from V and 2 from J, leaving 20 bases between them. The germline gives CDR1 LNHDA, CDR2 SQIVND (reference sequence). The CDR3 covers 17 residues. The full variable domain, its missing parts supplied by reference TRBV19 and TRBJ1-3, is DGGITQSPKYLFRKEGQNVTLSCEQNLNHDAMYWYRQDPGQGLRLIYYSQIVNDFQKGDIAEGYSVSREKKESFPLTVTSAQKNPTAFYLCASSLPLGGGAGNTIYFGEGSWLTVV.